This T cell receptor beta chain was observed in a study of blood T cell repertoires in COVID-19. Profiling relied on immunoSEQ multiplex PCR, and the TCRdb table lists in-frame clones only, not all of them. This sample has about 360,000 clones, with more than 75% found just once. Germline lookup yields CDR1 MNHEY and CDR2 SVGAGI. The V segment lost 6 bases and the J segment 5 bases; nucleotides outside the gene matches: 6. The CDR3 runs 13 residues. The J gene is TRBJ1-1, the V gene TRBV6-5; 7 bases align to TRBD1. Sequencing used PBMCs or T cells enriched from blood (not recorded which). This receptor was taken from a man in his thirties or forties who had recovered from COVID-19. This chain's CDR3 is CASRTTGWTEAFF. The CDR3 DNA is TGTGCCAGCAGGACGACAGGGTGGACTGAAGCTTTCTTT.